This T cell receptor beta chain derives from a study of shared clonotypes between healthy human individuals. Study observations and caveats: About 5% of naive CD4 clonotypes were shared across several donors. It was expected that sequencing depth would affect clonotype sharing among donors.

On this clone itself: No antigen is known for it.

Data came from immunoSEQ multiplex PCR; TCRdb stores just in-frame clones and leaves some out. In the table there are about 2.3 million clones, roughly 93% of which are singletons. The receptor comes from a man aged 18 to 35 in good health. Some clones in this sample may be carry-over from other donors' samples. Material for sequencing was naive CD4+ T cells from PBMCs. Subset here: CD45RA+ positively selected.

This CDR3 is CASSPIGGLAGREQYF. The CDR3 region has the DNA TGTGCCAGCAGCCCAATAGGGGGACTAGCGGGAAGGGAGCAGTACTTC. J is TRBJ2-7 and V is TRBV2, with TRBD2 matching over 13 bases. Germline trimming cut 6 bases from V and 7 bases from J; bases unmatched to any gene: 12. CDR1 SNHLY and CDR2 FYNNEI come from the germline V gene. There are 16 residues in the CDR3. The whole variable domain, remainder taken from reference TRBV2 and TRBJ2-7, is EPEVTQTPSHQVTQMGQEVILRCVPISNHLYFYWYRQILGQKVEFLVSFYNNEISEKSEIFDDQFSVERPDGSNFTLKIRSTKLEDSAMYFCASSPIGGLAGREQYFGPGTRLTVT.